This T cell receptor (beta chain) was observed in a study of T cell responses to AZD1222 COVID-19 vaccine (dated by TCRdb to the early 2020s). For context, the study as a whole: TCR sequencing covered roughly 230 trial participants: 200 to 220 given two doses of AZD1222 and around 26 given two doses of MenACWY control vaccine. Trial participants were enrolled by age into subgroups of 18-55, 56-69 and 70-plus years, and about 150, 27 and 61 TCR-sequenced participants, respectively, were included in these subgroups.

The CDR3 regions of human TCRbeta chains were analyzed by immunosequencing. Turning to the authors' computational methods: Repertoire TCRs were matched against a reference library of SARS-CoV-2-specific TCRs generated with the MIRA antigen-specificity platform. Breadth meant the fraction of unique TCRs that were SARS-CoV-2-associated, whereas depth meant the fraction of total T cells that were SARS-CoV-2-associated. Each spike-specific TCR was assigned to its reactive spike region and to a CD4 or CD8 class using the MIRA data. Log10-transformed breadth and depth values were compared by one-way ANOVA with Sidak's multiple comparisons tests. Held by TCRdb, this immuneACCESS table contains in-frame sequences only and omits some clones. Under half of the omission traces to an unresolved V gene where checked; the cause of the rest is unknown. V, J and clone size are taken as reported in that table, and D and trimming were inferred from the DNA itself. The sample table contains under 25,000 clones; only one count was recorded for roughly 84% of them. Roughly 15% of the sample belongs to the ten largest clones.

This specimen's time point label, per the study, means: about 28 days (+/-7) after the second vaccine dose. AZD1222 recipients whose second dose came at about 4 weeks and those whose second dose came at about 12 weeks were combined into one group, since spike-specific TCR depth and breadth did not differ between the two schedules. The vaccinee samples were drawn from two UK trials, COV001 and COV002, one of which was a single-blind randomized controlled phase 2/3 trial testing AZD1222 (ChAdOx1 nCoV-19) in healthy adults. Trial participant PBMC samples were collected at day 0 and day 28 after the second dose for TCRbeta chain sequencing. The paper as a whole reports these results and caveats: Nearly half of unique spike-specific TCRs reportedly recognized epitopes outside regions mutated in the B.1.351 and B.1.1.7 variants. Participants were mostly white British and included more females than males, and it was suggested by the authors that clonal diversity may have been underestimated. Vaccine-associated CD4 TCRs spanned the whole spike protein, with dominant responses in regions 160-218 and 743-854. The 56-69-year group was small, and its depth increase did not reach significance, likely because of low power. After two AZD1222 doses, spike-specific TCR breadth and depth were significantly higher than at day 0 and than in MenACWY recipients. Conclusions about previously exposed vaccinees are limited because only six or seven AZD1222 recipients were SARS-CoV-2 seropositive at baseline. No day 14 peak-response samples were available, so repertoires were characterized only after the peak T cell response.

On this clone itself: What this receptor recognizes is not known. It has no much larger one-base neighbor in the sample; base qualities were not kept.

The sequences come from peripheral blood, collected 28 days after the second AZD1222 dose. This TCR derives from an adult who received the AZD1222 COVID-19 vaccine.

The nucleotides are TGCGCCAGCAGCAAAGAGGGGACTAGCGGAGAGGGGACCAAAGAGACCCAGTACTTC. Its translation is CASSKEGTSGEGTKETQYF. The chain was built from TRBV5-1 and TRBJ2-5; the junction holds 11 bases that match TRBD2. From the cysteine up to the phenylalanine, the CDR3 has a length of 19 residues. Left in the record is the CDR3 DNA by itself, 57 bases read in frame from the first base. From a lookup of the germline V gene, CDR1 and CDR2 are SGHRS and YFSETQ. Here V drops 4 bases and J drops 3 bases, and the junction holds 17 bases not matched to any gene.